This T cell receptor beta chain was sequenced during a study of OX40 agonist ivuxolimab in advanced cancers. The overall study: Partial responses were observed in three patients, of whom one had hepatocellular carcinoma and two had cutaneous melanoma. Study findings and constraints: Expanded clones tended on average to be more numerous among CD8+ T cells than CD4+. At 0.1 to 3.0 mg/kg, CD4+ and CD8+ blood T cells expanded clonally by week 6.

Data came from immunoSEQ multiplex PCR; TCRdb stores just in-frame clones and leaves some out. Of tens of thousands of clones listed, about 90% are singletons. On this clone: What it binds is not known.

At cycle 4 day 1, cycle 7 day 1, and baseline, blood was sampled. The sequence derives from an adult with an advanced solid tumor such as melanoma, head and neck, liver or kidney cancer. The specimen comprised CD4+ or CD8+ T cells sorted from blood, sampled in a trial of the OX40 agonist ivuxolimab.

Written as DNA, the CDR3 is TGTGCCAGTAGTATAGGAGGAGGGTACGAGCAGTACTTC. Translating it yields CASSIGGGYEQYF. The chain has TRBV19 and TRBJ2-7; D perhaps matches TRBD2 (6 bases). V was trimmed by 1 base and J by 4 bases, leaving 8 bases between them. The V gene's germline CDR1 is LNHDA and CDR2 SQIVND (reference sequence). The CDR3 has 13 residues.